The sequence of this T cell receptor beta chain was determined in a study of metastatic and nonmetastatic thyroid tumors (dated by TCRdb to 2019 to 2021). Study-wide context: Repertoires were compared across peripheral blood and tumor or nodule tissue samples from malignant and benign thyroid patients.

Notes on this clone: Its antigen is still unknown. No much larger clonotype is one base removed from it; base qualities were not supplied.

The full study reports these points: In both blood and tumor samples, malignant tumors were reported to have significantly higher TCR beta diversity than benign nodules.

Library creation used PCR. This sample was sequenced with an Illumina HiSeq 4000. High-throughput sequencing was used to profile the CDR3 region of the TCR beta-chain in every patient. The paper's data handling went like this. The researchers built a classifier to tell apart papillary thyroid cancer patients with distant metastasis, based on CDR3 differences among clinicopathological groups. The Shannon index was used to measure repertoire diversity, and the Morisita-Horn index was used to measure how similar tumor and blood repertoires were. The public reads were quality trimmed at Q25 with fastp and then assembled into clones with MiXCR by TCRdb, keeping productive beta chains. These V and J calls rely on TCRdb rather than the paper's analysis. This sample gives around 34,000 clones in total; around 17% of them show up just once. The top ten clones comprise 3% to 3.5% of the sample. None of the patients had been given any treatment before thyroid surgery. Using T-cell receptor beta sequencing, the study looked back at clinical samples from patients collected from the early 2010s to the late 2010s.

Its CDR3 holds 12 amino acids, cysteine through phenylalanine. Only CDR3 DNA remains: 36 bases, in frame from the first base. Sequences DFQATT (CDR1) and SNEGSKA (CDR2) are obtained from the germline V gene (reference sequence). A distance of 12 bases separates the germline ends of V and J, which lose 5 bases and 7 bases respectively. The chain is made from TRBV20-1 and TRBJ2-1; TRBD1 is possibly the D segment (6 matching bases). Sequenced sample: blood. This TCR was recovered from a female donor with papillary thyroid cancer or a benign thyroid nodule (not recorded which). Some clones in this sample may be carry-over from other donors' samples. The DNA sequence is given as TGCAGTGCTCAGACAGGTTGGAATGAGCAGTTCTTC. Its protein product is CSAQTGWNEQFF.